The 27 T cell receptor beta chains given below trace back to one sample, sequenced in a study of radiotherapy plus CTLA-4 blockade in lung cancer. The method was immunoSEQ multiplex PCR; TCRdb's version includes in-frame clones alone and lacks a portion of them. The sample lists about 51,000 clones, around 79% seen once, with 8.5% to 9% in the top ten. Material: peripheral blood, obtained from a patient treated with radiotherapy plus ipilimumab. Receptors were obtained from a human donor with non-small cell lung cancer who had a complete response to radiotherapy plus ipilimumab.

The chain carries TRBV2 and TRBJ2-7; TRBD1 aligns across 8 bases. CDR3 size: 15 residues. Trimming removed 7 bases from V and 3 bases from J; junction bases left unmatched: 11. Germline CDR1 and CDR2: SNHLY and FYNNEI. The CDR3 reads CASTERAGGYYEQYF. Written as DNA, the CDR3 is TGTGCCAGCACCGAGAGGGCAGGGGGCTACTACGAGCAGTACTTC. The variable domain in full, with the rest retrieved from reference TRBV2 and TRBJ2-7, is EPEVTQTPSHQVTQMGQEVILRCVPISNHLYFYWYRQILGQKVEFLVSFYNNEISEKSEIFDDQFSVERPDGSNFTLKIRSTKLEDSAMYFCASTERAGGYYEQYFGPGTRLTVT.

V and J are TRBV6-4 and TRBJ2-1; possibly TRBD1 for D (8 bases). V was cut by 6 bases and J by 8 bases, with 14 bases left in between. CDR3 length equals 13 residues. Germline V gene lookup returns CDR1 MRHNA and CDR2 SNTAGT. In nucleotides, the CDR3 is TGTGCCAGCAGCAGACAGGGGAGGGATGAGCAGTTCTTC. Translation: CASSRQGRDEQFF.

The chain is built from TRBV18 and TRBJ1-3; D remains unclear. The CDR3 contains 16 residues. Germline lookup yields CDR1 KGHSH and CDR2 LQKENI. Trimming pared 3 bases from V and 0 bases from J, leaving 12 bases between. The CDR3 protein is CASSPTSGSSGNTIYF. CDR3 sequence (DNA): TGTGCCAGCTCACCCACCAGCGGATCCTCTGGAAACACCATATATTTT.

This clone was picked up one time. The rearrangement uses TRBV7-8 and TRBJ1-5; tentative D call: TRBD1 (5 bases). Germline loops: CDR1 SGHVS, CDR2 FQNEAQ. The length of the CDR3 is 15 residues. V was trimmed by 2 bases and J by 2 bases, leaving 10 bases between them. The CDR3 nucleotides read TGTGCCAGCAGCTTAATCCAGGGCGGCAATCAGCCCCAGCATTTT. This sequence encodes CASSLIQGGNQPQHF.

The chain employs TRBV25-1 and TRBJ1-4; possible D gene TRBD1, 5 bases. Trimming took off 3 bases at V and 8 bases at J, with 13 bases between the two ends. CDR1 is MGHDK and CDR2 is SYGVNS in the germline V gene. The CDR3 loop spans 14 amino acids. The chain's CDR3 is CASSETVVGEKLFF. Here the CDR3 DNA reads TGTGCCAGCAGTGAGACAGTGGTAGGAGAAAAACTGTTTTTT.

The chain carries TRBV7-2 and TRBJ1-2, with no clear D. The CDR3 loop spans 14 amino acids. Germline CDR1 reads SGHTA; CDR2 reads FQGNSA. V was trimmed by 7 bases and J by 7 bases, leaving 19 bases between them. CDR3 nucleotide sequence: TGTGCCAGCACCCGAGGAGGTAGGGTTCGTGGCTACACCTTC. Translated: CASTRGGRVRGYTF.

The rearrangement links TRBV23-1 to TRBJ1-3; perhaps TRBD1 as D (6 bases). TRBV23-1 carries the ORF label, with uncertain function. Between the trimmed V and J ends, which lost 6 bases and 2 bases, there was a span of 14 bases. This CDR3 comprises 15 residues. The CDR3 DNA follows: TGCGCCAGCAGCGGATGGGCAGGGGCTGGAAACACCATATATTTT. Protein: CASSGWAGAGNTIYF.

This clone was seen just once. The genes are TRBV7-9 and TRBJ2-1, with a weak D call TRBD2 (5 bases). This CDR3 comprises 14 residues. Trimming took off 4 bases at V and 10 bases at J, with 17 bases between the two ends. The germline V gene encodes CDR1 SEHNR and CDR2 FQNEAQ (reference sequence). The CDR3 DNA follows: TGTGCCAGCAGCTACCCGCGTCCGAGGGAGGAGCAGTTCTTC. It codes for CASSYPRPREEQFF.

The chain has TRBV5-4 and TRBJ2-3, with TRBD1 matching over 7 bases. Germline CDR1 SGHNT, CDR2 YYREEE (reference sequence). J lost 0 bases, V lost 3 bases, and 4 bases had no gene match. There are 15 residues in the CDR3. The CDR3 spells CASSSGGGSTDTQYF. The CDR3 coding sequence is TGTGCCAGCAGCTCAGGGGGTGGTAGCACAGATACGCAGTATTTT.

The chain is built from TRBV7-2 and TRBJ1-3, with D perhaps matching TRBD1 (6 bases). V lost 2 bases and J 3 bases, leaving 14 bases between the germline ends. Germline values: CDR1 SGHTA, CDR2 FQGNSA. The CDR3 extends over 16 amino acids. The CDR3 region is CASSLTPGTHGNTIYF. The CDR3, as DNA: TGTGCCAGCAGCTTAACGCCCGGGACACATGGAAACACCATATATTTT.

There are a few counts of this clone. The gene calls are TRBV19 and TRBJ1-2; D ambiguous. Deletions cut 7 bases from V and 5 bases from J, with 17 bases between. The CDR3 has 14 residues. Germline V gene data show CDR1 as LNHDA and CDR2 as SQIVND (reference sequence). CDR3 nucleotides: TGTGCCAGTACACTCCATGCAACAGATTATGGCTACACCTTC. Protein sequence: CASTLHATDYGYTF.

The genes are TRBV5-6 and TRBJ2-3, with 12 nucleotides matching TRBD2. The CDR3 consists of 16 residues. Germline values: CDR1 SGHDT, CDR2 YYEEEE. V trimming: 4 bases; J trimming: 6 bases; junction bases outside the gene matches: 9. CDR3 bases: TGTGCCAGCAGCATTAGGACTAGCGGGGCCGCGGATACGCAGTATTTT. This translates into CASSIRTSGAADTQYF.

The rearrangement links TRBV5-6 to TRBJ1-5; D remains ambiguous. This CDR3 region has 14 residues. Trimming removed 4 bases at V and 2 bases at J, with 10 bases between. Germline values: CDR1 SGHDT, CDR2 YYEEEE. CDR3 amino acids: CASSTRGGNQPQHF. CDR3 DNA: TGTGCCAGCAGCACCCGGGGAGGCAATCAGCCCCAGCATTTT.

V usage is TRBV27 and J usage is TRBJ2-7; D possibly corresponds to TRBD1 (5 bases). Trimming pared 3 bases from V and 4 bases from J, leaving 16 bases between. The germline V gene encodes CDR1 MNHEY and CDR2 SMNVEV (reference sequence). The CDR3 runs to 15 residues. This chain's CDR3 is CASSLGRVGPYEQYV. The CDR3 DNA follows: TGTGCCAGCAGTTTGGGCAGGGTAGGGCCTTACGAGCAGTACGTC.

V usage is TRBV5-6 and J usage is TRBJ1-5; 7 bases map to TRBD1. Germline CDR1 SGHDT, CDR2 YYEEEE. V was pared by 4 bases and J by 3 bases, with 7 bases of the junction left unmatched. The length of the CDR3 is 15 residues. CDR3 sequence reads: CASSTLTGNNQPQHF. The CDR3 bases are TGTGCCAGCAGCACCTTGACAGGGAACAATCAGCCCCAGCATTTT. Supplemented by reference TRBV5-6 and TRBJ1-5, the full variable domain reads DAGVTQSPTHLIKTRGQQVTLRCSPKSGHDTVSWYQQALGQGPQFIFQYYEEEERQRGNFPDRFSGHQFPNYSSELNVNALLLGDSALYLCASSTLTGNNQPQHFGDGTRLSIL.

The genes are TRBV6-5 and TRBJ1-2; D call uncertain. V dropped 8 bases and J dropped 8 bases, with 12 bases sitting between them. This CDR3 spans 11 amino acids. Germline V gives CDR1 MNHEY, CDR2 SVGAGI. The CDR3 DNA is TGTGCCAGCCAAAGTGGGAGGGGCTACACCTTC. Translated, it gives CASQSGRGYTF.

The rearrangement joins TRBV5-1 to TRBJ1-2, with a tentative D call TRBD1 (5 bases). The germline gives CDR1 SGHRS, CDR2 YFSETQ. V gave up 4 bases and J gave up 3 bases, with 16 bases separating them. The CDR3 runs to 15 residues. CDR3 sequence reads: CASSPAGGMDYGYTF. The DNA of the CDR3 is TGCGCCAGCAGCCCAGCCGGGGGGATGGACTATGGCTACACCTTC.

This chain joins TRBV2 and TRBJ2-7, with 7 bases fitting TRBD1. This CDR3 is 14 amino acids long. CDR1 SNHLY and CDR2 FYNNEI come from the germline V gene. Unmatched junction bases numbered 12, after V lost 7 bases and J lost 6 bases. This chain's CDR3 is CASTLIRQGPEQYV. The CDR3 region has the DNA TGTGCCAGCACTCTAATAAGACAGGGCCCCGAGCAGTACGTC.

This clone showed up just once. The rearrangement joins TRBV7-2 to TRBJ2-7; 9 bases agree with TRBD2. This CDR3 spans 15 amino acids. In germline, CDR1 is SGHTA, CDR2 FQGNSA. Trimming at V came to 4 bases and at J to 3 bases, leaving 7 bases not matched to a gene. In DNA form, the CDR3 reads TGTGCCAGCAGCTCATCGGGACTAGCCTTCTACGAGCAGTACTTC. Protein product: CASSSSGLAFYEQYF.

The chain recombines TRBV9 with TRBJ2-5; a weak D match, TRBD2 (7 bases). Germline V CDR1 and CDR2: SGDLS, YYNGEE. The CDR3 runs 17 residues. V lost 0 bases to trimming and J lost 1 base, with 16 bases between them. Here the CDR3 DNA reads TGTGCCAGCAGCGTAGGGGTCGCGGGGGCGGCCCAAGAGACCCAGTACTTC. Its translation: CASSVGVAGAAQETQYF.

The chain links TRBV12-2 to TRBJ1-2; the D call in the table, TRBD1, was not verified against the DNA. TRBV12-2 is shown as a pseudogene. The CDR3 covers 15 residues. CDR3 amino acids: CASRLSGQLNYGYTF. CDR3 bases: TGTGCAAGTCGCTTATCGGGACAGTTAAACTATGGCTACACCTTC.

This clone has a handful of counts. The J gene is TRBJ2-7, the V gene TRBV5-1, with TRBD1 as a possible D gene (6 bases). V was shortened by 2 bases and J by 0 bases, with 18 bases between the two germline ends. Germline CDR1 SGHRS, CDR2 YFSETQ. CDR3 length: 17 amino acids. CDR3: CASSFLQGGFSSYEQYF. CDR3 sequence (DNA): TGCGCCAGCAGCTTTCTACAAGGGGGTTTTAGCTCCTACGAGCAGTACTTC.

This clone came up a few times. The rearrangement uses TRBV7-9 and TRBJ2-7, with D unclear. Germline CDR1 and CDR2: SEHNR and FQNEAQ (reference sequence). The CDR3 has 14 residues. Trimming left V 1 base short and J 0 bases short, with 7 bases between. CDR3 sequence (DNA): TGTGCCAGCAGCTTAGAAGTCAGCTCCTACGAGCAGTACTTC. Translation: CASSLEVSSYEQYF.

The rearrangement links TRBV2 to TRBJ2-2, with D possibly matching TRBD1 (6 bases). The CDR3 extends over 15 amino acids. Per germline, CDR1 SNHLY and CDR2 FYNNEI. V was trimmed by 1 base and J by 0 bases, leaving 6 bases between them. Here the CDR3 reads CASSEGQANTGELFF. CDR3 bases: TGTGCCAGCAGTGAAGGACAGGCGAACACCGGGGAGCTGTTTTTT. The variable domain in full, with the rest retrieved from reference TRBV2 and TRBJ2-2, is EPEVTQTPSHQVTQMGQEVILRCVPISNHLYFYWYRQILGQKVEFLVSFYNNEISEKSEIFDDQFSVERPDGSNFTLKIRSTKLEDSAMYFCASSEGQANTGELFFGEGSRLTVL.

This clone has only a few counts. V and J are TRBV15 and TRBJ2-3; D remains unclear. The germline V gene encodes CDR1 LNHNV and CDR2 YYDKDF (reference sequence). The CDR3 consists of 14 residues. V gave up 3 bases and J gave up 2 bases, with 9 bases separating them. This CDR3 is CATSRASSTDTQYF. CDR3 DNA sequence: TGTGCCACCAGCAGGGCTAGTTCCACAGATACGCAGTATTTT.

The rearrangement joins TRBV6-1 to TRBJ1-1, with TRBD1 matching 9 bases. This CDR3 has 13 residues. V dropped 6 bases and J dropped 4; count of bases not matched to a gene: 3. Looked up from germline, CDR1 is MNHNS and CDR2 is SASEGT. Here the CDR3 reads CASRQGAITEAFF. The CDR3 coding sequence is TGTGCCAGCAGACAGGGGGCGATCACTGAAGCTTTCTTT.

This chain joins TRBV29-1 and TRBJ2-1, with 9 bases matching TRBD2. The CDR3 contains 14 residues. With V trimmed by 3 bases and J by 6 bases, 6 bases remained unmatched. Germline V lookup: CDR1 SQVTM, CDR2 ANQGSEA. This CDR3 reads CSVDSLAGTNEQFF. In DNA form, the CDR3 reads TGCAGCGTTGACAGCCTAGCGGGGACCAATGAGCAGTTCTTC.